A selection of T cell receptor beta chains follows, all from one sample in a study of Ad26.COV2.S vaccination and SARS-CoV-2 variants. This table comes from immunoSEQ multiplex PCR, and its TCRdb copy is limited to in-frame clones, with some not included. The table lists about 680,000 clones, more than 70% of them singletons. This specimen consisted of peripheral blood, obtained in a trial of Ad26.COV2.S vaccine versus placebo. These receptors came from a person aged 18 to 65 who received the Ad26.COV2.S COVID-19 vaccine or a placebo. The CDR3 runs from the conserved cysteine through the conserved F or W. Each record gives: clone size, D gene, J gene, V gene, CDR3 DNA, CDR3 protein. A D gene is named only where the DNA matches it firmly. The size field is filled for only some rows; it gives once, few, many or a size class.

.	.	TRBJ1-3	TRBV19	TGTGCGAGCACTCAAGGGTCCTCTGGAAACACCATATATTTT	CASTQGSSGNTIYF
once	TRBD1	TRBJ1-5	TRBV24-1	TGTGCCACCAGTGAGACAGGGGGCAGCAATCAGCCCCAGCATTTT	CATSETGGSNQPQHF
.	.	TRBJ2-1	TRBV20-1	TGCAGTGCTAGTCGGGGGAGCTCCTACAATGAGCAGTTCTTC	CSASRGSSYNEQFF
.	TRBD2	TRBJ2-3	TRBV5-4	TGTGCCAGCAGCTACCCGACTAGCGGGAGCACAGATACGCAGTATTTT	CASSYPTSGSTDTQYF
once	.	TRBJ1-5	TRBV12-2	TGTGCAAGTCGCGTTGGACAGTTCAATCAGCCCCAGCATTTT	CASRVGQFNQPQHF
.	TRBD2	TRBJ2-1	TRBV6-4	TGTGCCAACCATAACTCTAGGGCTAGCGGGAGGTATTCAGGGTACAATGAGCAGTTCTTC	CANHNSRASGRYSGYNEQFF
.	.	TRBJ1-4	TRBV7-2	TGTGCCAGCAGCTTAGGGAATGGGGAAAAACTGTTTTTT	CASSLGNGEKLFF
.	.	TRBJ1-1	TRBV29-1	TGCAGCCCCCATCTGGCCAGGCGAAAGGTCAACACTGAAGCTTTCTTT	CSPHLARRKVNTEAFF
.	.	TRBJ2-5	TRBV12-3/TRBV12-4	TGTGCCAGCAGCCTGCGCTCGGGAGAGACCCAGTACTTC	CASSLRSGETQYF
.	.	TRBJ1-2	TRBV6-5	TGTGCCAGCAGTCCAGTCCCCCTCTCTAACTATGGCTACACCTTC	CASSPVPLSNYGYTF
.	.	TRBJ1-5	TRBV27	TGTGCCAGCAGTACAGGGATCGGACAGCCCCAGCATTTT	CASSTGIGQPQHF
.	TRBD1	TRBJ1-6	TRBV19	TGTGCCACCCTGGGACAGGGGTTGGCCTATAATTCACCCCTCCACTTT	CATLGQGLAYNSPLHF
.	.	TRBJ2-1	TRBV6-5	TGTGCCAGCAGACCGGGACCCGGGGAGGTGAATGAGCAGTTCTTC	CASRPGPGEVNEQFF
.	.	TRBJ2-3	TRBV3-1/TRBV3-2	TGTGCCAGCAGCTGGGGCCGAAGCCGGGGAGATACGCAGTATTTT	CASSWGRSRGDTQYF
once	.	TRBJ2-7	TRBV27	TGTGCCAGCAGTCCTCGGCACCTCTCCTACGAGCAGTACTTC	CASSPRHLSYEQYF
.	TRBD1	TRBJ2-3	TRBV29-1	TGCAGCGTTGCCGGCGTGACAGGGGTCACAGATACGCAGTATTTT	CSVAGVTGVTDTQYF